Following are 15 T cell receptor beta chains from one sample sequenced in a study of early T cells in non-severe SARS-CoV-2 infection. TCRdb fed the 5' RACE reads into MiXCR, producing one record per CDR3 protein. Here the sample spans approximately 77,000 distinct CDR3 sequences, roughly 16% being singletons. The sample comprised whole blood. Receptors were obtained from an adult who was a healthcare worker with PCR-confirmed SARS-CoV-2 infection or an uninfected control (not recorded which).

The chain combines TRBV28 with TRBJ1-1; D remains unclear. The V gene lost 8 bases and the J gene lost 0 bases, with 1 base spanning the gap. Germline CDR1 is MDHEN and CDR2 is SYDVKM. The CDR3 covers 10 residues. CDR3 coding DNA: TGTGCCAGCGTGAACACTGAAGCTTTCTTT. Translation: CASVNTEAFF.

This clonotype appeared a few times. The V gene is TRBV20-1, the J gene TRBJ2-7; D possibly corresponds to TRBD1 (5 bases). V lost 0 bases, J lost 2 bases, and 14 bases lay in between. This CDR3 is 15 amino acids long. Germline V lookup: CDR1 DFQATT, CDR2 SNEGSKA (reference sequence). CDR3 in DNA: TGCAGTGCTAGAGATCGCGTACAGGCGACCTACGAGCAGTACTTC. It is translated as CSARDRVQATYEQYF.

This clonotype has only a few counts. The chain links TRBV5-1 to TRBJ2-1; weak D call: TRBD1 (5 bases). This CDR3 region has 11 residues. Germline assignment: CDR1 SGHRS and CDR2 YFSETQ. The V end lost 0 bases, the J end lost 10 bases, and 5 bases lay between the germline ends. The CDR3 loop is CASSLDREQFF. The CDR3 coding sequence is TGCGCCAGCAGCTTGGACAGGGAGCAGTTCTTC.

CDR3 loop: CASSAYRDLNYGYTF. The CDR3 coding sequence is TGTGCCAGCAGCGCTTACAGGGACCTAAACTATGGCTACACCTTC. The chain has TRBV7-8 and TRBJ1-2; possibly TRBD1 for D (6 bases). The germline CDR1 and CDR2 sequences are SGHVS and FQNEAQ. This CDR3 region has 15 residues. V was pared by 5 bases and J by 2 bases, with 15 bases between.

This clonotype was found a few times. The rearrangement joins TRBV11-2 to TRBJ1-1, with 9 nucleotides matching TRBD1. Germline CDR1 reads SGHAT; CDR2 reads FQNNGV. The CDR3 loop spans 16 amino acids. The J segment lost 1 base and the V segment lost 6 bases, leaving 9 bases of the junction unmatched. The CDR3 loop reads CASRYTGGAGNTEAFF. CDR3 DNA sequence: TGTGCCAGCAGATATACAGGGGGCGCAGGGAACACTGAAGCTTTCTTT.

This clonotype was counted only a few times. V is TRBV5-6 and J is TRBJ2-3, with a tentative D call TRBD1 (5 bases). Germline-derived CDR1 and CDR2 are SGHDT and YYEEEE. The ends were cut back, 2 bases at V and 6 bases at J, with 16 bases in the middle. The CDR3 consists of 15 residues. The CDR3 sequence is CASSFYAQGSDTQYF. The CDR3 nucleotides read TGTGCCAGCAGCTTCTACGCCCAGGGATCGGATACGCAGTATTTT. The full variable domain, rest sourced from reference TRBV5-6 and TRBJ2-3, is DAGVTQSPTHLIKTRGQQVTLRCSPKSGHDTVSWYQQALGQGPQFIFQYYEEEERQRGNFPDRFSGHQFPNYSSELNVNALLLGDSALYLCASSFYAQGSDTQYFGPGTRLTVL.

The chain recombines TRBV3-1 with TRBJ2-5; D is ambiguous. V was trimmed by 1 base and J by 5 bases, leaving 5 bases between them. The CDR3 is 12 amino acids. CDR1 and CDR2 from the germline V gene are LGHDT and YNNKEL (reference sequence). The CDR3 region is CASSQVDETQYF. The CDR3, as DNA: TGTGCCAGCAGCCAAGTGGACGAGACCCAGTACTTC.

The chain employs TRBV10-3 and TRBJ2-7; 8 bases fit TRBD1. V lost 2 bases to trimming and J lost 7 bases; unmatched junction nucleotides: 4. The CDR3 is 13 residues long. Per germline, CDR1 ENHRY and CDR2 SYGVKD. DNA for the CDR3: TGTGCCATCAGTGAGGACAGGGGACAAGAGCAGTACTTC. Its protein is CAISEDRGQEQYF.

V gene TRBV7-9 combines with J gene TRBJ1-1; D gene unclear. The V end was cut by 5 bases, the J end by 4 bases, with 14 bases between. The CDR3 loop spans 14 amino acids. Germline assignment: CDR1 SEHNR and CDR2 FQNEAQ (reference sequence). This chain's CDR3 is CASSRNTGVTEAFF. The CDR3 DNA sequence: TGTGCCAGCAGCCGAAATACCGGGGTCACTGAAGCTTTCTTT.

This CDR3 is CSAPYRGLNTEAFF. The CDR3 DNA reads as TGCAGTGCTCCCTACAGGGGGTTGAACACTGAAGCTTTCTTT. The chain has TRBV20-1 and TRBJ1-1, with 8 bases lining up with TRBD1. The junction had 5 bases not matched to a gene; V was cut back by 5 bases and J by 0 bases. CDR1 and CDR2 (germline): DFQATT, SNEGSKA (reference sequence). The CDR3 runs to 14 residues.

The chain couples TRBV11-2 to TRBJ2-1, with 12 nucleotides matching TRBD2. V lost 4 bases, J lost 7 bases, and 14 bases stayed unmatched. CDR1 is SGHAT and CDR2 is FQNNGV in the germline V gene. There are 18 residues in the CDR3. In DNA, the CDR3 is TGTGCCAGCAGCTACCACTACGAGGCTAGCGGGAGGGGGAATGAGCAGTTCTTC. Residues: CASSYHYEASGRGNEQFF.

This clonotype was observed a handful of times. CDR3 in amino acids: CASGGQTGELFF. The DNA for the CDR3 is TGTGCCAGCGGGGGACAGACCGGGGAGCTGTTTTTT. V usage is TRBV28 and J usage is TRBJ2-2; TRBD1 aligns across 7 bases. CDR3 length equals 12 residues. Germline V CDR1 and CDR2: MDHEN, SYDVKM. With V trimmed by 8 bases and J by 5 bases, 2 bases remained unmatched. The full variable domain, with the rest looked up from reference TRBV28 and TRBJ2-2, is DVKVTQSSRYLVKRTGEKVFLECVQDMDHENMFWYRQDPGLGLRLIYFSYDVKMKEKGDIPEGYSVSREKKERFSLILESASTNQTSMYLCASGGQTGELFFGEGSRLTVL.

This clonotype came up a few times. V usage is TRBV4-1 and J usage is TRBJ2-1; maybe TRBD2 (6 bases). The CDR3 is 15 residues long. Trimming cost V 0 bases and J 3 bases, with 9 bases left between them. Germline-derived CDR1 and CDR2 are MGHRA and YSYEKL. CDR3 sequence (DNA): TGCGCCAGCAGCCAAGAGCGGGGTGGCTACAATGAGCAGTTCTTC. The encoded protein is CASSQERGGYNEQFF.

This clonotype has a handful of counts. V and J are TRBV10-3 and TRBJ2-7, with 8 bases lining up with TRBD1. CDR1 is ENHRY, CDR2 SYGVKD, per germline. The CDR3 is 14 residues long. V was pared by 2 bases and J by 6 bases, with 6 bases of the junction left unmatched. The CDR3 region is CAISEPGQAPEQYF. CDR3 DNA sequence: TGTGCCATCAGTGAGCCGGGACAGGCGCCCGAGCAGTACTTC.

This clonotype was counted ten times or more. This chain connects TRBV5-1 to TRBJ2-4; D is unresolved. The CDR3 consists of 14 residues. Deletions cut 2 bases from V and 7 bases from J, with 13 bases between. Germline loops: CDR1 SGHRS, CDR2 YFSETQ. CDR3 nucleotide sequence: TGCGCCAGCAGCTTACCGGGCCAGGAGAACATTCAGTACTTC. It translates to CASSLPGQENIQYF.